The clone carrying this T cell receptor beta chain appeared many times. This specimen belongs to a study of kidney transplant recipient with SARS-CoV-2 infection. MiXCR, applied by TCRdb to the reads, yields one record per CDR3 protein. The table lists 200,000 to 300,000 distinct CDR3 sequences, about 30% of them singletons, with under 9.5% in the top ten. CDR3 length: 13 amino acids. Trimming at V came to 9 bases and at J to 7 bases, leaving 7 bases not matched to a gene. The germline gives CDR1 SGHTA, CDR2 FQGNSA. This chain joins TRBV7-2 and TRBJ2-2, with 8 bases aligning to TRBD2. The sequence came from a young adult male patient who had COVID-19 and was a kidney transplant recipient. Some T cells may be supplied by the graft donor. The sample here was a blood sample, taken at baseline and on day 111 from a kidney transplant recipient. CDR3 nucleotides: TGTGCCAGTTTCACTAGCGGTGTCGGGGAGCTGTTTTTT. Its protein product is CASFTSGVGELFF. Combining the CDR3 with reference TRBV7-2 and TRBJ2-2 gives the whole variable domain GAGVSQSPSNKVTEKGKDVELRCDPISGHTALYWYRQSLGQGLEFLIYFQGNSAPDKSGLPSDRFSAERTGGSVSTLTIQRTQQEDSAVYLCASFTSGVGELFFGEGSRLTVL.